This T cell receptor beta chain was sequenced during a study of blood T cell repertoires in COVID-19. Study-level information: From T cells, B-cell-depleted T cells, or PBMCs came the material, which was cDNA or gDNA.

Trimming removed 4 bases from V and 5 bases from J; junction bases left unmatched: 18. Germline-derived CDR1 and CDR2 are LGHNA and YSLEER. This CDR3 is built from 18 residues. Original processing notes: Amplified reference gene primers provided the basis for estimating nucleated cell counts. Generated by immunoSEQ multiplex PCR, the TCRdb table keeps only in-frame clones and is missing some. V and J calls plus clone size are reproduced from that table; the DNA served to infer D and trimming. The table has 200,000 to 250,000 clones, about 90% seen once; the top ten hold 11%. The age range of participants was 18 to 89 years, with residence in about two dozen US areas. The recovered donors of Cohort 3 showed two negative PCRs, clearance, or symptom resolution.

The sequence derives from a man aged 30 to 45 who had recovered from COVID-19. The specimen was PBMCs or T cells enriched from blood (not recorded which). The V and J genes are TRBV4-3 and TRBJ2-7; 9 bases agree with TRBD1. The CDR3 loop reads CASSPRYSFGTGSHEQYF. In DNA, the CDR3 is TGCGCCAGCAGCCCTCGATATAGTTTCGGGACAGGGAGCCACGAGCAGTACTTC.